This passage covers 21 T cell receptor beta chains from one sample sequenced in a study of blood T cell repertoires in COVID-19. TCRdb's copy holds only in-frame clones and misses some; the assay was immunoSEQ multiplex PCR. The sample records 150,000 to 250,000 clones, 94% being singletons. The specimen sequenced was peripheral blood. The source is a man between 25 and 39 years old with COVID-19, enrolled during active disease.

This rearrangement joins TRBV6-5 to TRBJ2-2, with D uncertain. The CDR3 totals 13 residues. With 6 bases removed from V and 0 bases from J, the gap between germline ends came to 5 bases. Germline V gene lookup returns CDR1 MNHEY and CDR2 SVGAGI. CDR3 amino acids: CASRATNTGELFF. DNA for the CDR3: TGTGCCAGCAGAGCCACGAACACCGGGGAGCTGTTTTTT.

With regard to this clone: The same CDR3 arises from other DNA sequences in this sample as well. In DNA form, the CDR3 reads TGTGCCAGTAGTCGGGGGGGAGGCAATCAGCCCCAGCATTTT. Amino acids: CASSRGGGNQPQHF. This chain uses TRBV19 with TRBJ1-5; tentatively, D is TRBD1 (5 bases). V was clipped by 5 bases and J by 2 bases, with 10 bases between them. The CDR3 consists of 14 residues. CDR1 LNHDA and CDR2 SQIVND come from the germline V gene (reference sequence).

The chain is built from TRBV4-2 and TRBJ2-1; D gene unclear. CDR1 and CDR2 from the germline V gene are LGHNA and YNFKEQ. V was pared by 4 bases and J by 1 base, with 11 bases between. This CDR3 has 15 residues. In DNA, the CDR3 is TGTGCCAGCAGCCGATTAGACGGGTCCTACAATGAGCAGTTCTTC. This codes for CASSRLDGSYNEQFF.

This clone was counted a single time. The chain recombines TRBV7-3 with TRBJ1-1, with D hard to call. Germline V lookup: CDR1 SGHTA, CDR2 FQGTGA. The CDR3 covers 13 residues. Trimming cost V 3 bases and J 2 bases, with 7 bases left between them. CDR3 loop: CASSFTDNTEAFF. Written as DNA, the CDR3 is TGTGCCAGCAGCTTTACAGATAACACTGAAGCTTTCTTT.

V is TRBV7-3 and J is TRBJ1-2, with 8 bases aligning to TRBD1. The CDR3 runs 18 residues. Per germline, CDR1 SGHTA and CDR2 FQGTGA. Unmatched junction bases numbered 10, after V lost 1 base and J lost 0 bases. The CDR3 region has the DNA TGTGCCAGCAGCTTAAACAGACGGACAGGGCCTACTAACTATGGCTACACCTTC. It is translated as CASSLNRRTGPTNYGYTF.

The chain carries TRBV4-1 and TRBJ1-2; TRBD1 aligns across 7 bases. Germline lookup yields CDR1 MGHRA and CDR2 YSYEKL. This CDR3 is 13 amino acids long. The V and J ends lost 1 base and 4 bases, in that order; junction bases with no gene match: 0. The CDR3 protein is CASSQGQGYGYTF. CDR3 sequence (DNA): TGCGCCAGCAGCCAAGGACAGGGCTATGGCTACACCTTC.

The chain couples TRBV18 to TRBJ1-3; D is ambiguous. The length of the CDR3 is 15 residues. V was shortened by 0 bases and J by 0 bases, with 6 bases between the two germline ends. Germline-derived CDR1 and CDR2 are KGHSH and LQKENI. CDR3 protein: CASSPPGSSGNTIYF. The CDR3 DNA reads TGTGCCAGCTCACCACCGGGGAGCTCTGGAAACACCATATATTTT.

This chain uses TRBV2 with TRBJ1-2; 11 bases are a match to TRBD1. This CDR3 is 16 amino acids long. The germline CDR1 and CDR2 sequences are SNHLY and FYNNEI. V shed 5 bases and J 4 bases; nucleotides not matched to a gene: 9. CDR3 region: CASSQSGTGGGYGYTF. The CDR3 DNA reads as TGTGCCAGCAGTCAAAGTGGGACAGGGGGTGGCTATGGCTACACCTTC.

Only a few counts were recorded for this clone. The rearrangement uses TRBV5-1 and TRBJ2-1; 9 nucleotides match TRBD2. Germline V gives CDR1 SGHRS, CDR2 YFSETQ. The CDR3 has 15 amino acids. Germline trimming cut 7 bases from V and 4 bases from J; bases unmatched to any gene: 9. The DNA for the CDR3 is TGCGCCAGCGCAGGCGGGCTAGCGGGGTACAATGAGCAGTTCTTC. Its translation: CASAGGLAGYNEQFF.

CDR3 nucleotides: TGTGCCAGCAGTTTATGGCAGAACACTGAAGCTTTCTTT. Translating it yields CASSLWQNTEAFF. V is TRBV12-3 or TRBV12-4 and J is TRBJ1-1; D unresolved. The germline V and J ends were trimmed by 2 bases and 1 base, with 5 bases remaining between them. The CDR3 covers 13 residues.

V and J are TRBV12-3 or TRBV12-4 and TRBJ1-2, with D hard to call. V lost 5 bases and J lost 8, with 15 bases in between. The CDR3 totals 13 residues. Here the CDR3 DNA reads TGTGCCAGCAGTCCCTGGCCGCCGGAGGGCTACACCTTC. Translated: CASSPWPPEGYTF.

The chain is built from TRBV7-9 and TRBJ1-5; no reliable D call. Per germline, CDR1 SEHNR and CDR2 FQNEAQ (reference sequence). The CDR3 runs 16 residues. V was cut by 5 bases and J by 5 bases, with 19 bases left in between. The CDR3 region has the DNA TGTGCCAGCAGCCCCATTGGGAGAATCCGGGATCAGCCCCAGCATTTT. Translating it yields CASSPIGRIRDQPQHF.

The chain joins TRBV13 to TRBJ1-1; 8 bases are a match to TRBD1. The germline V gene encodes CDR1 PRHDT and CDR2 FYEKMQ (reference sequence). The ends lost 0 bases at V and 5 bases at J; junction bases unmatched: 5. This CDR3 has 15 amino acids. CDR3 in amino acids: CASSLGPDRATEAFF. CDR3 nucleotide sequence: TGTGCCAGCAGCTTAGGCCCGGACAGGGCGACTGAAGCTTTCTTT.

This clone has only a few counts. The chain links TRBV6-5 to TRBJ2-7, with 7 positions matching TRBD1. CDR3 length: 14 amino acids. CDR1 and CDR2 (germline): MNHEY, SVGAGI. After removal of 6 bases from V and 4 bases from J, the junction contained 9 bases not matched to a gene. CDR3 sequence: CASRLGQNSYEQYF. DNA for the CDR3: TGTGCCAGCAGGCTGGGACAGAACAGTTACGAGCAGTACTTC.

For this clone: Other DNA sequences of this sample code for an identical CDR3. The V call is TRBV4-1, the J call TRBJ2-2; D not certain. V was shortened by 4 bases and J by 0 bases, with 6 bases between the two germline ends. The CDR3 contains 14 residues. CDR1 and CDR2 from the germline V gene are MGHRA and YSYEKL. CDR3 sequence reads: CASSRLTNTGELFF. For the CDR3, the DNA is TGCGCCAGCAGCCGACTTACGAACACCGGGGAGCTGTTTTTT.

The J gene is TRBJ2-5, the V gene TRBV3-1 (or the pseudogene TRBV3-2); 8 bases agree with TRBD2. The germline V gene has CDR1 LGHDT and CDR2 YNNKEL (reference sequence). This CDR3 contains 16 residues. J was trimmed by 3 bases and V by 0 bases; bases with no gene match: 6. The CDR3 sequence: CASSQEVAGSKETQYF. As DNA, the CDR3 is TGTGCCAGCAGCCAAGAGGTAGCGGGGAGCAAAGAGACCCAGTACTTC.

Comments on this clone: A read error may produce the germline difference seen at one junction end. This chain connects TRBV5-1 to TRBJ2-1; a weak D match, TRBD2 (6 bases). Germline V CDR1 and CDR2: SGHRS, YFSETQ. The CDR3 loop spans 12 amino acids. CDR3 residues: CASSLWGDEWVF. DNA of the CDR3: TGCGCCAGCAGCTTATGGGGGGATGAATGGGTCTTC.

This clone has just a few counts. The CDR3 DNA reads TGCGCCAGCAGCCAAGTATCAGGGCCCGGAAACACCATATATTTT. Protein product: CASSQVSGPGNTIYF. This rearrangement joins TRBV4-1 to TRBJ1-3; a weak D match, TRBD1 (5 bases). Trimming cost V 1 base and J 4 bases, with 11 bases left between them. The germline CDR1 and CDR2 sequences are MGHRA and YSYEKL. The CDR3 covers 15 residues.

V usage is TRBV27 and J usage is TRBJ1-5, with a weak D call TRBD1 (6 bases). V lost 5 bases, J lost 0 bases, and 20 bases lay in between. The CDR3 is 18 residues long. Germline CDR1 MNHEY, CDR2 SMNVEV (reference sequence). The CDR3 bases are TGTGCCAGCAGTCCCCGGGGGGGGCAGCTTTATAGCAATCAGCCCCAGCATTTT. Amino acids: CASSPRGGQLYSNQPQHF.

The J gene is TRBJ2-7, the V gene TRBV18, with D perhaps matching TRBD1 (6 bases). Germline V gene lookup returns CDR1 KGHSH and CDR2 LQKENI. With 2 bases removed from V and 3 bases from J, the gap between germline ends came to 17 bases. The CDR3 loop spans 16 amino acids. CDR3 nucleotides: TGTGCCAGCTCACCAGGGTACAGGACAGAGCGCTACGAGCAGTACTTC. As protein: CASSPGYRTERYEQYF.

The rearrangement uses TRBV19 and TRBJ1-5; D gene uncertain. The length of the CDR3 is 16 residues. The germline V gene has CDR1 LNHDA and CDR2 SQIVND (reference sequence). V was trimmed by 5 bases and J by 1 base, leaving 15 bases between them. The CDR3, as DNA: TGTGCCAGTAGTCGACTCCCGAGCCCCAGCAATCAGCCCCAGCATTTT. Protein sequence: CASSRLPSPSNQPQHF.